This T cell receptor beta chain was observed in a study of cytomegalovirus exposure and HLA in healthy donors (dated by TCRdb to about 2017). The study in broad terms: An earlier analysis of a few hundred of the donors reported 276 Gb of sequence data and 90 million to 120 million unique TCR beta sequences obtained from some 200 million T cells. Rather than drawing on any new phenotypic data, the later analysis identified candidate immune exposures from TCR beta sequences and the way those sequences occurred across donors. Of the approximately 400 genotyped donors, about 84% fell in the genetic ancestry cluster associated with self-reported Caucasian donors. Along with the approximately 650-subject first cohort, a separate validation cohort of over 90 different subjects was used. The aim of the study was to test whether cataloging public T cell receptors could identify signatures of past pathogen exposure. In an earlier analysis of a few hundred of the donors, high-throughput TCR beta sequencing was used to judge whether each TCR beta V gene segment behaved as functional or pseudogenic. Class I and class II HLA loci were covered by the typing at four-digit resolution. Across under 500 genotyped donors of the cohort, an average of roughly 250,000 unique TCR beta nucleotide sequences per donor were sequenced, and roughly 20% of those sequences were non-productive. High-throughput TCR immunosequencing, statistical association of individual TCRs with disease status, and machine learning were combined to predict cytomegalovirus infection status. Typing coverage varied by locus: roughly 629-630 donors for A, B, C, DRB1 and DQB1; approximately 520 for DQA1; more than 600 for DPA1; more than 450 for DPB1. A later analysis re-examined previously published TCR beta repertoires from more than 650 donors and added high-resolution HLA genotyping to investigate patterns of TCR occurrence. A later genetic analysis used genome-wide SNP genotypes for 398 of the 666 donors, treating that subset as a discovery cohort. All discovery cohort repertoires had been generated on a single sequencing platform. The T cell repertoires of under 750 subjects were profiled by immunosequencing and related to cytomegalovirus serostatus. Roughly 290 gigabases of sequencing data and 70 million to 95 million unique TCR sequences made up an early release that covered approximately 650 HLA-typed donors. Alongside the repertoire data, information on donor age, sex, ethnicity and CMV serostatus was compiled. Several DR-DQ haplotypes were treated as single units for association and clustering because of strong linkage in the cohort. The research as a whole found: A later genetic analysis associated a missense DCLRE1C variant with V-gene and J-gene trimming of TCR beta chains, and an independent cohort replicated the association. Compared with the roughly 720-donor mean, donors in an Asian-associated ancestry cluster had fewer N-insertions in productive TCRs, according to a later genetic analysis. According to a later analysis, TCR association rates differed among HLA loci, with DRB1 alleles showing the most associated TCRs and HLA-C alleles showing the fewest. In an earlier analysis of approximately 590 of the donors, most TCR beta V segments appeared in productive rearrangements about 87% or about 30% of the time, broadly matching IMGT annotations. A further reported finding was that TCR beta sequences accurately predicted the HLA-A and HLA-B alleles for most subjects in the first cohort. In vitro tests confirmed that a few of the cytomegalovirus-associated TCR beta chains recognize cytomegalovirus antigens. Across donors, most TCR sequences were observed very rarely, whereas some public TCRs were present in many individuals. In the study, around 150 TCR beta chains were listed as associated with cytomegalovirus. The earlier analysis of approximately 590 of the donors excluded fewer than 20 rarely observed V segments, including chromosome 9 orphons, because counts were too low. According to the authors, the approach could potentially be generalized to other disease states and immunological phenotypes. Presence/absence analyses assumed roughly uniform sequencing depth across donors, an assumption that may not hold. Correlated functional status among segregating V segments might reflect linkage disequilibrium, but an unknown experimental factor could not be ruled out. Some IMGT-functional V segments, including TRBV6-2 and TRBV6-3, could not be told apart with the 87-base-pair reads, so those segments were excluded. When HLA alleles, especially DR and DQ, strongly co-occurred, attributing TCR associations to individual alleles was difficult. The classifier was reported to diagnose cytomegalovirus status with high specificity and sensitivity in both the original and validation cohorts. CMV serostatus was the only immune exposure information available for the cohort. Because HLA typing was unavailable for some donors at each locus, only the typed subset was used in association tests. The sequencing pipeline was judged likely to have produced a cluster of highly shared sequence variants as a technical artifact. This cohort had only TCR beta chains sequenced, and the lack of alpha or paired-chain data limited which features could be detected. A later analysis associated 15,000 to 20,000 TCR beta sequences with specific HLA alleles at a false discovery rate of 0.05. Compared with equally common non-associated chains, HLA-associated TCR beta chains in a later analysis were more clonally expanded and had lower generation probabilities. In a later analysis, several top co-occurrence clusters were reported to appear linked to parvovirus B19, influenza, CMV and Epstein-Barr virus. Most CMV-associated TCR beta chains appeared to be HLA-restricted in a later analysis, and the HLA associations seemed to be driven largely by CMV exposure.

The germline V gene (reference sequence) yields MNHNY for CDR1 and SVGAGI for CDR2. V lost 7 bases and J lost 0 bases, and the count of bases not matched to a germline gene is 4. There are 15 amino acids in the CDR3, from cysteine to phenylalanine inclusive. The read is trimmed to its CDR3 DNA, 45 bases read in frame from base 1. Library creation used the immunoSEQ multiplex PCR assay. A mixture of 60 forward primers for TCR Vbeta segments and 13 reverse primers for TCR Jbeta segments was used in the multiplex PCR. A multiplex PCR assay on genomic DNA amplified the CDR3 region of rearranged TCR beta genes. On the Illumina HiSeq System, the amplified TCR beta libraries were sequenced as 87-base-pair reads. The authors' analysis ran thus. Across the roughly 640 repertoires, a later analysis counted 80 million or so unique TCR beta chains, roughly 11 million of which were shared by at least two donors. Raw reads were error-corrected and collapsed into unique sequences by a nearest-neighbor algorithm in which closely related sequences were merged to remove PCR and sequencing errors. Alignment of CDR3 sequences to IMGT reference sequences was used to assign V, D and J gene segments. For a sequence to be retained, at least a six-nucleotide match to both a V gene segment and a J gene segment was required. Rearrangements were classified as productive when the CDR3 lacked stop codons and remained in frame with V and J, and all other rearrangements were classified as non-productive. CDR3 was defined according to IMGT convention as the region running from the second conserved V-encoded cysteine to the conserved J-encoded phenylalanine. The earlier analysis of 500 to 650 of the donors excluded any sequence lacking an unambiguous match to a single V gene segment. An earlier analysis of approximately 590 of the donors called V segments functional above 56.7% productive rearrangements and segregating when the between-donor standard deviation exceeded 5%. A statistical classification framework was built for diagnosing cytomegalovirus status from the catalog of TCR beta chain sequences. V and J gene assignment, in a later analysis, came from comparing TCR nucleotide sequences with IMGT/GENE-DB human TR gene sequences. Using the TCRdist pipeline, a later analysis assigned CDR3 sequences along with most-parsimonious VDJ recombination scenarios. In a later analysis, each TCR beta chain was defined by its CDR3 amino acid sequence together with its V-gene family, and reads without a unique V-gene family were excluded. As a way to deal with suspected cross-contamination and a sequencing artifact, a later analysis dropped 450 to 600 nucleotide sequences that were highly shared and had low generation probability. In a later analysis, a clonal expansion index for each public chain was calculated from normalized within-repertoire ranks of inferred template counts. Generation probabilities in a later analysis came from a VDJ recombination model fitted to out-of-frame rearrangements, and those results were checked against IGoR. In a later analysis, TCR-TCR, TCR-HLA and TCR-CMV co-occurrence was scored with hypergeometric tests, and a repertoire-size bias correction was applied to TCR pairs. False discovery rates were estimated in a later analysis by permuting HLA or CMV assignments 20 times. In a later analysis, co-occurring TCRs were grouped using DBSCAN, and TCRdist sequence similarity was added for clustering within HLA-allele-positive subsets. Co-occurrence clustering excluded repertoires with fewer than 30,000 or more than 120,000 public chains, plus five with anomalous nucleotide sharing. The table comes from immuneACCESS by way of TCRdb, which keeps in-frame sequences with V and J called. Part of the clones is missing from these tables; in studies checked, under half for an unresolved V gene and the rest for unknown reasons. V and J calls and clone size come straight from that table; D and trimming were deduced from the DNA. The sample yields about 98,000 clones; under 85% were counted once. The ten largest clones add up to 9.5% to 13% of the sample.

Worth noting for this clone: What this receptor recognizes is not known. It has no much larger one-base neighbor in the sample; base qualities were not kept.

The cohort comprised some 700 healthy bone marrow donors. At the time of sampling, every cohort member was nominally healthy, though immune exposures that went unrecorded were likely present. The donor was CMV seropositive and was included in the group of some 290 seropositive cohort members. Each donor provided a peripheral blood sample, and peripheral blood mononuclear cells were used for TCR beta sequencing. The Qiagen DNeasy Blood Extraction Kit was used to extract genomic DNA from the blood cell samples. Sequenced input: PBMCs. Here the chain combines TRBV6-6 and TRBJ1-5; 9 middle bases align to TRBD1. This TCR came from a man aged 18 to 35 in good health and CMV-seropositive. The CDR3 protein sequence reads: CASIMTGGSNQPQHF. The nucleotides are TGTGCCAGCATTATGACAGGGGGTAGCAATCAGCCCCAGCATTTT.